This T cell receptor beta chain was profiled in a study of blood T cell repertoires in COVID-19. Study-level information: PBMCs, B-cell-depleted T cells, or T cells were the source of the cDNA or gDNA that made up the material.

Germline CDR1 is MNHEY and CDR2 is SVGAGI. The CDR3 is 13 amino acids. The ends were cut back, 8 bases at V and 0 bases at J, with 10 bases in the middle. Source study methods: Nucleated cell number was recorded as an estimate derived from reference gene primer amplification. Sequenced by immunoSEQ multiplex PCR; TCRdb stores in-frame clones only, minus some. The V and J calls and clone size come from that table; D and trimming were worked out from the DNA. The sample has 300,000 to 350,000 clones; 88% are singletons. The sequencing sample was made of peripheral blood. This sequence joins TRBV6-5 and TRBJ1-2; D gene uncertain. This sequence was found in a woman between 25 and 40 years old with COVID-19, enrolled during active disease. This CDR3 is CASRVVANYGYTF. In DNA, the CDR3 is TGTGCCAGCCGGGTGGTGGCTAACTATGGCTACACCTTC.